This entry lists 4 T cell receptor beta chains sequenced from one sample in a study of shared clonotypes between healthy human individuals. TCRdb keeps only in-frame clones here, not all; method: immunoSEQ multiplex PCR. The sample carries some 2,500,000 clones, 93% recorded once. Sequenced material: naive CD4+ T cells from PBMCs. Subset reported: CD45RA+ positively selected. The receptor set was obtained from a man younger than 30 in good health. Some clones in this sample may be carry-over from other donors' samples.

This rearrangement joins TRBV2 to TRBJ1-2; no reliable D call. This CDR3 has 12 amino acids. Germline-derived CDR1 and CDR2 are SNHLY and FYNNEI. V was pared by 6 bases and J by 4 bases, with 9 bases between. Here the CDR3 reads CASSGNVYGYTF. The CDR3 nucleotides are TGTGCCAGCAGCGGCAACGTCTATGGCTACACCTTC.

The gene calls are TRBV7-2 and TRBJ2-7; the match to TRBD2 covers 14 bases. V lost 5 bases to trimming and J lost 6 bases; unmatched junction nucleotides: 6. Germline loops: CDR1 SGHTA, CDR2 FQGNSA. The CDR3 extends over 15 amino acids. The CDR3 DNA reads TGTGCCAGCAGCCCCCGGACTAGCGGGGGGTCCGAGCAGTACTTC. It codes for CASSPRTSGGSEQYF.

This clone appeared a single time. The V and J genes are TRBV5-4 and TRBJ1-2; a possible D gene is TRBD1 (6 bases). Per the germline V gene, CDR1 is SGHNT and CDR2 is YYREEE (reference sequence). Trimming cost V 4 bases and J 3 bases, with 10 bases left between them. There are 13 residues in the CDR3. CDR3 sequence: CASSRDKDYGYTF. The CDR3 DNA is TGTGCCAGCAGCCGGGACAAGGACTATGGCTACACCTTC. Supplemented by reference TRBV5-4 and TRBJ1-2, the full variable domain reads ETGVTQSPTHLIKTRGQQVTLRCSSQSGHNTVSWYQQALGQGPQFIFQYYREEENGRGNFPPRFSGLQFPNYSSELNVNALELDDSALYLCASSRDKDYGYTFGSGTRLTVV.

The chain employs TRBV5-5 and TRBJ2-3; D could derive from TRBD1 or TRBD2 (5 bases each). CDR1 is SGHKS, CDR2 YYEKEE, per germline (reference sequence). With 3 bases removed from V and 0 bases from J, the gap between germline ends came to 11 bases. This CDR3 is 15 amino acids long. The CDR3 protein is CASSSGRASTDTQYF. CDR3 in DNA: TGTGCCAGCAGCTCGGGACGGGCTAGCACAGATACGCAGTATTTT.